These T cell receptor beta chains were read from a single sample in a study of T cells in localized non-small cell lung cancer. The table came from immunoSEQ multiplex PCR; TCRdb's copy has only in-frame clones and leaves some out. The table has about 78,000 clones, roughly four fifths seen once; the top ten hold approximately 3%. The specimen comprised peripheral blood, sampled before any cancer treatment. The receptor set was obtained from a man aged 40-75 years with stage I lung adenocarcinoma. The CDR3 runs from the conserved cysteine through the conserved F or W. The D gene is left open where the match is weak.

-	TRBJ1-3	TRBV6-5	CASRRDSGNTIYF
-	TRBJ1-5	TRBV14	CASSRSQGQPQHF
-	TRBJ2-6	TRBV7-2	CASSLGASSGANVLTF
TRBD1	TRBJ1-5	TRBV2	CASSDWGQRNQPQHF
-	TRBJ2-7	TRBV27	CASSTRGSDEQYF
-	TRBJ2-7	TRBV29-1	CSVGTHSYEQYF
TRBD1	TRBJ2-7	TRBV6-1	CASITGGVSYEQYF
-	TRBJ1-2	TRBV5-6	CASSPQTDLYGYTF
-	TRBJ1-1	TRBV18	CASSPSSRNTEAFF
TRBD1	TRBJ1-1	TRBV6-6	CAGLGQGGTEAFF
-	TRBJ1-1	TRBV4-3	CASSQELGGGGTEAFF
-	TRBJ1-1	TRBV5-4	CASSLGRNTEAFF
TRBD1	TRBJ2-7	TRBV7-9	CASSPGTGVHEQYF
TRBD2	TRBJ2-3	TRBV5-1	CASSPPKSGGTDTQYF
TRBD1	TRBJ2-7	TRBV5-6	CASSLLGTGRDDRGVF
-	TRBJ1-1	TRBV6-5	CASSTTWDTEAFF
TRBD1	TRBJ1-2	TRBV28	CASRSPGQYYGYTF
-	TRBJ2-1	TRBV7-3	CASSLHRVSSYNEQFF
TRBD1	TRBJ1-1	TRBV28	CASGQGGLTTEAFF
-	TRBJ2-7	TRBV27	CASSLDSYYSYEQYF
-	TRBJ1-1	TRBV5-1	CASMGPANTEAFF
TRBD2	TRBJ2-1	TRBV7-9	CASSLMSPSGRNNEQFF
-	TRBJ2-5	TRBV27	CASSPGTHQETQYF
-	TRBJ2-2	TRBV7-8	CASSLDRTGELFF
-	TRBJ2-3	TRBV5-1	CASSLAGVGGDTQYF
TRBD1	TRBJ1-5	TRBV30	CAQGDSSNQPQHF
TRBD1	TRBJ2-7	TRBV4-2	CASSRGTGAYEQYF
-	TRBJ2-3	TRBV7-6	CASSYDLSTDTQYF
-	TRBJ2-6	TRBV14	CASSAGANVLTF
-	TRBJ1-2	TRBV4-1	CASSQVGTGTYGYTF
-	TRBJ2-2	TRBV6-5	CASSRDPNTGELFF
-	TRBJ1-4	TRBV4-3	CASSQDFRVRLRKLFF
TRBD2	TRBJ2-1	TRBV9	CASSVDPAGIDEQFF
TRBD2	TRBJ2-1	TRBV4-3	CASSHPQIQSGTSGGNNEQFF
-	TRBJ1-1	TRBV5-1	CASSLSPDTEAFF
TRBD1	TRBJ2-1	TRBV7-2	CASSQRGGRYEQFF
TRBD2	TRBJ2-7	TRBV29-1	CSVDAAGGGTYEQYF
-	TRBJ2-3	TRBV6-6	CASTQRETDTQYF
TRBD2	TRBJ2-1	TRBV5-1	CATQAGLATDEQFF
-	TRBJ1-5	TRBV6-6	CASKPTPSPGRHQHF
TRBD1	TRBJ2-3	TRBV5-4	CASRLTGSTDTQYF
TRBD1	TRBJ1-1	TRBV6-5	CASSSPGGNTEAFF
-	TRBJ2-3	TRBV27	CASSPSVSGLHNTQYF
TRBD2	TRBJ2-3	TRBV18	CASSPLLGGSSTDTQYF
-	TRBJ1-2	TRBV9	CASSVVSGSGYTF
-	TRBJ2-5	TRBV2	CASSTRLEETQYF
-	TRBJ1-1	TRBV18	CASSPDLSAEAFF
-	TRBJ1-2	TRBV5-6	CASSPPGSYSKANYGYTF
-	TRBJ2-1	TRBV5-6	CASSLEGSGAYNEQFF
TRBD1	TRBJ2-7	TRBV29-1	CSVVRQGKEQYF
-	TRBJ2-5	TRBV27	CASSPRVDGTQETQYF
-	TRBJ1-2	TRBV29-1	CSTRTDSYGYTF
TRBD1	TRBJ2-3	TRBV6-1	CASSDRTGGDTQYF
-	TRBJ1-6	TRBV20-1	CSAAGNSPLHF
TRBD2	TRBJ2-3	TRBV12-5	CASGTGLAGGGTDTQYF
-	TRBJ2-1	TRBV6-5	CASSYSRSGEQFF
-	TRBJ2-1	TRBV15	CATSRDYNEQFF
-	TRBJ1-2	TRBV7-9	CASSLQGSYGYTF
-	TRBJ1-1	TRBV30	CAWGRDFTEAFF
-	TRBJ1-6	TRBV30	CAWSALGGSPLHF